These 23 T cell receptor beta chains were sequenced from one sample in a study of OX40 agonist ivuxolimab in advanced cancers. Libraries were prepared by immunoSEQ multiplex PCR; TCRdb keeps only in-frame clonotypes and omits some of them. The table lists tens of thousands of clones, 89% of them singletons. This specimen was CD4+ or CD8+ T cells sorted from blood, taken in a trial of the OX40 agonist ivuxolimab. The receptors were sampled from an adult with an advanced solid tumor such as melanoma, head and neck, liver or kidney cancer.

This sequence joins TRBV6-5 and TRBJ2-7; 9 bases align to TRBD2. From germline, CDR1 is MNHEY and CDR2 SVGAGI. Trimming removed 3 bases from V and 2 bases from J; junction bases left unmatched: 8. The CDR3 spans 16 residues. CDR3 residues: CASSYRGLATTYEQYF. The CDR3 DNA follows: TGTGCCAGCAGTTATCGAGGACTAGCGACTACCTACGAGCAGTACTTC.

V gene TRBV13 combines with J gene TRBJ1-4; D gene unclear. CDR1 is PRHDT and CDR2 is FYEKMQ in the germline V gene (reference sequence). Trimming pared 6 bases from V and 8 bases from J, leaving 10 bases between. The CDR3 has 12 residues. CDR3 region: CASSRGLEKLFF. The CDR3 DNA is TGTGCCAGCAGTCGTGGATTGGAAAAACTGTTTTTT.

This chain connects TRBV10-2 to TRBJ1-5; 10 bases align to TRBD1. With V trimmed by 6 bases and J by 4 bases, 9 bases remained unmatched. The CDR3 runs 16 residues. Germline V gene sequence: CDR1 WSHSY, CDR2 SAAADI. CDR3 loop: CASRKRGQGLNQPQHF. In nucleotides, the CDR3 is TGCGCCAGCAGGAAAAGGGGACAGGGGCTGAATCAGCCCCAGCATTTT.

J is TRBJ2-7 and V is TRBV5-4; no clear D. CDR3 length: 14 residues. Per the germline V gene, CDR1 is SGHNT and CDR2 is YYREEE (reference sequence). The germline V and J ends were trimmed by 4 bases and 5 bases, with 16 bases remaining between them. The CDR3 sequence is CASSPWALSHEQYF. CDR3 in DNA: TGTGCCAGCAGCCCTTGGGCCTTGTCACACGAGCAGTACTTC.

This clone was counted only a few times. The V and J genes are TRBV12-5 and TRBJ1-2; D is undetermined. The CDR3 consists of 11 residues. Trimming removed 1 base at V and 11 bases at J, with 8 bases between. Per germline, CDR1 LGHNT and CDR2 FRNRAP. The CDR3 region has the DNA TGTGCTAGTGGTTTGGGCGTGAGGTACACCTTC. Protein: CASGLGVRYTF.

V usage is TRBV19 and J usage is TRBJ2-1; D remains ambiguous. This CDR3 is 13 amino acids long. The V gene's germline CDR1 is LNHDA and CDR2 SQIVND (reference sequence). V lost 5 bases and J lost 3, with 8 bases in between. CDR3 amino acids: CASSSSLYNEQFF. In DNA form, the CDR3 reads TGTGCCAGTAGTTCCAGTCTCTACAATGAGCAGTTCTTC. Combining the CDR3 with reference TRBV19 and TRBJ2-1 gives the whole variable domain DGGITQSPKYLFRKEGQNVTLSCEQNLNHDAMYWYRQDPGQGLRLIYYSQIVNDFQKGDIAEGYSVSREKKESFPLTVTSAQKNPTAFYLCASSSSLYNEQFFGPGTRLTVL.

This chain connects TRBV5-1 to TRBJ2-1; 9 positions agree with TRBD2. The V gene's germline CDR1 is SGHRS and CDR2 YFSETQ. The CDR3 consists of 16 residues. The J segment lost 5 bases and the V segment lost 0 bases, leaving 6 bases of the junction unmatched. CDR3 bases: TGCGCCAGCAGCTTGGCGGCGGGAGGGCCTGACAATGAGCAGTTCTTC. Its protein is CASSLAAGGPDNEQFF.

The rearrangement uses TRBV2 and TRBJ2-1; D is unclear. This CDR3 region has 14 residues. V gave up 11 bases and J gave up 0 bases, with 14 bases separating them. The germline CDR1 and CDR2 sequences are SNHLY and FYNNEI. The CDR3 sequence: CAQHLWSSYNEQFF. CDR3 DNA sequence: TGTGCCCAGCATCTGTGGAGCTCCTACAATGAGCAGTTCTTC.

V usage is TRBV11-2 and J usage is TRBJ2-7; perhaps TRBD1 as D (6 bases). There are 15 residues in the CDR3. Trimming shortened V by 1 base and J by 4 bases, and 14 bases separated the two germline ends. CDR1 is SGHAT and CDR2 is FQNNGV in the germline V gene. In nucleotides, the CDR3 is TGTGCCAGCAGCTTAGCTACTGCCAGGGGATACGAGCAGTACTTC. It specifies CASSLATARGYEQYF.

This clone was recorded only once. The CDR3 loop reads CASSPDGNGGYTF. CDR3 nucleotides: TGTGCCAGCAGCCCAGACGGGAACGGTGGCTACACCTTC. V and J are TRBV7-9 and TRBJ1-2, with D unclear. Trimming pared 5 bases from V and 7 bases from J, leaving 14 bases between. This CDR3 region has 13 residues. CDR1 and CDR2 from the germline V gene are SEHNR and FQNEAQ (reference sequence).

The chain employs TRBV25-1 and TRBJ2-7, with TRBD2 matching over 7 bases. The CDR3 length is 12 residues. V trimming: 2 bases; J trimming: 8 bases; junction bases outside the gene matches: 3. Germline V gene sequence: CDR1 MGHDK, CDR2 SYGVNS. The CDR3 reads CASSEGGTKQYF. The CDR3 DNA follows: TGTGCCAGCAGTGAAGGGGGGACTAAGCAGTACTTC.

The chain joins TRBV7-9 to TRBJ1-3; D uncertain. The CDR3 sequence is 14 residues long. Deletions cut 8 bases from V and 0 bases from J, with 11 bases between. Germline V gene data show CDR1 as SEHNR and CDR2 as FQNEAQ (reference sequence). CDR3 in amino acids: CASQAGASGNTIYF. CDR3 DNA: TGTGCCAGCCAGGCAGGCGCCTCTGGAAACACCATATATTTT.

The V call is TRBV19, the J call TRBJ1-3; tentatively, D is TRBD1 (6 bases). The V end was cut by 6 bases, the J end by 1 base, with 10 bases between. The CDR3 extends over 14 amino acids. Germline CDR1 LNHDA, CDR2 SQIVND (reference sequence). The CDR3 loop reads CASRHRASGNTIYF. CDR3 bases: TGTGCCAGTAGACACAGGGCATCTGGAAACACCATATATTTT.

The CDR3 protein is CASRAGGVTEAFF. The CDR3, as DNA: TGTGCCAGCAGAGCAGGAGGGGTCACTGAAGCTTTCTTT. The chain is built from TRBV28 and TRBJ1-1; tentative D call: TRBD1 (5 bases). Trimming removed 6 bases from V and 4 bases from J, with 12 bases in between. The CDR3 has 13 amino acids. Germline loops: CDR1 MDHEN, CDR2 SYDVKM.

This clone was recorded only once. The rearrangement joins TRBV5-6 to TRBJ2-7; D is ambiguous. The germline V gene encodes CDR1 SGHDT and CDR2 YYEEEE. The CDR3 runs 12 residues. The V end lost 4 bases, the J end lost 3 bases, and 8 bases lay between the germline ends. CDR3 region: CASSLSNYEQYF. CDR3 DNA sequence: TGTGCCAGCAGCCTCAGTAACTACGAGCAGTACTTC.

This clone was counted once. The chain uses TRBV28 and TRBJ2-1, with 7 bases aligning to TRBD1. The CDR3 sequence is 18 residues long. CDR1 is MDHEN, CDR2 SYDVKM, per germline. Losses at the gene ends were 5 bases for V and 0 bases for J; bases not matched to a gene: 13. CDR3: CASSLRDSLASSYNEQFF. CDR3 sequence (DNA): TGTGCCAGCAGTCTCCGGGACAGCCTAGCTAGCTCCTACAATGAGCAGTTCTTC.

CDR3 DNA: TGTGCCAGCAGCCATGGACAGGATTACGAGCAGTACTTC. Translated: CASSHGQDYEQYF. The J gene is TRBJ2-7, the V gene TRBV7-6, with 7 nucleotides matching TRBD1. This CDR3 comprises 13 residues. The germline V gene has CDR1 SGHVS and CDR2 FNYEAQ. J was trimmed by 4 bases and V by 5 bases; bases with no gene match: 5. Looking up the rest from reference TRBV7-6 and TRBJ2-7 gives the full variable domain: GAGVSQSPRYKVTKRGQDVALRCDPISGHVSLYWYRQALGQGPEFLTYFNYEAQQDKSGLPNDRFSAERPEGSISTLTIQRTEQRDSAMYRCASSHGQDYEQYFGPGTRLTVT.

J is TRBJ2-1 and V is TRBV7-2; possible D gene TRBD2, 5 bases. Deletions cut 5 bases from V and 0 bases from J, with 5 bases between. The germline V gene has CDR1 SGHTA and CDR2 FQGNSA. The CDR3 is made up of 13 amino acids. The CDR3 sequence: CASSRDSYNEQFF. The CDR3 DNA reads TGTGCCAGCAGCCGGGACTCCTACAATGAGCAGTTCTTC.

CDR3 coding DNA: TGTGCCAGCAGTTTCGGGGGACAGGGCACCGGGGAGCTGTTTTTT. It is translated as CASSFGGQGTGELFF. This chain joins TRBV27 and TRBJ2-2; 9 bases are shared with TRBD1. The length of the CDR3 is 15 residues. Germline V CDR1 and CDR2: MNHEY, SMNVEV (reference sequence). The trim removed 3 bases at V and 4 bases at J, leaving 3 bases unmatched.

CDR3 residues: CASSPSSGNYNEQFF. CDR3 sequence (DNA): TGTGCCAGCAGCCCCTCTAGCGGGAACTACAATGAGCAGTTCTTC. This chain connects TRBV9 to TRBJ2-1; the match to TRBD2 covers 9 bases. V lost 4 bases and J lost 3; bases outside the gene matches: 5. The CDR3 covers 15 residues. CDR1 is SGDLS, CDR2 YYNGEE, per germline. Full variable domain (outside the CDR3, taken from reference TRBV9 and TRBJ2-1): DSGVTQTPKHLITATGQRVTLRCSPRSGDLSVYWYQQSLDQGLQFLIQYYNGEERAKGNILERFSAQQFPDLHSELNLSSLELGDSALYFCASSPSSGNYNEQFFGPGTRLTVL.

This clone was recorded only once. The V and J genes are TRBV28 and TRBJ2-1; D gene uncertain. V was clipped by 11 bases and J by 0 bases, with 8 bases between them. CDR3 length equals 12 residues. Germline values: CDR1 MDHEN, CDR2 SYDVKM. The chain's CDR3 is CARGDSYNEQFF. As DNA, the CDR3 is TGTGCCCGCGGAGACTCCTACAATGAGCAGTTCTTC.

The chain is built from TRBV6-5 and TRBJ2-2, with TRBD1 matching 8 bases. Germline-derived CDR1 and CDR2 are MNHEY and SVGAGI. This CDR3 has 15 amino acids. Germline trimming cut 5 bases from V and 6 bases from J; bases unmatched to any gene: 8. Here the CDR3 reads CASSTTTGASGELFF. The CDR3 nucleotides are TGTGCCAGCAGTACGACGACAGGGGCTTCCGGGGAGCTGTTTTTT.

The table lists this clone with a count of one. The gene calls are TRBV19 and TRBJ1-2, with D possibly TRBD1 on 5 matching bases. CDR1 LNHDA and CDR2 SQIVND come from the germline V gene (reference sequence). V dropped 5 bases and J dropped 6 bases, with 13 bases sitting between them. CDR3 length: 13 amino acids. As DNA, the CDR3 is TGTGCCAGTAGTGTGGGGGTTTTGGATGGCTACACCTTC. This codes for CASSVGVLDGYTF. Supplemented by reference TRBV19 and TRBJ1-2, the full variable domain reads DGGITQSPKYLFRKEGQNVTLSCEQNLNHDAMYWYRQDPGQGLRLIYYSQIVNDFQKGDIAEGYSVSREKKESFPLTVTSAQKNPTAFYLCASSVGVLDGYTFGSGTRLTVV.